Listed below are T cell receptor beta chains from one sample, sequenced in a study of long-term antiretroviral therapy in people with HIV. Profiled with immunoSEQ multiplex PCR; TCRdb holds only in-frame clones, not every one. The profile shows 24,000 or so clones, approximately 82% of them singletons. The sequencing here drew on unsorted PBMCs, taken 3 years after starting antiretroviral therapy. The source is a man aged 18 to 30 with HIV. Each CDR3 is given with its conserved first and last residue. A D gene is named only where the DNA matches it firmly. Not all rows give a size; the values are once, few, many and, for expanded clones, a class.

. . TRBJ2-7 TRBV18 TGTGCCAGCTCACCCCGCGAACAGGGGACTCCTACGGAGTACTTC CASSPREQGTPTEYF
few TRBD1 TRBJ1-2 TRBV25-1 TGTGCCAGCAGTGTAGGGACAGCATATGGCTACACCTTC CASSVGTAYGYTF
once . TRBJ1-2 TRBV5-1 TGCGCCAGCAGCTCACTTGGGGGGGGCAGCTATGGCTACACCTTC CASSSLGGGSYGYTF
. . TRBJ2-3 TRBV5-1 TGCGCCAGCAGCGGGGGGGCTAGCGCTAGAGATACGCAGTATTTT CASSGGASARDTQYF
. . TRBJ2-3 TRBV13 TGTGCCAGCCGTCTCGGACCTAGCACAGATACGCAGTATTTT CASRLGPSTDTQYF
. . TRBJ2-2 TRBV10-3 TGTGCCATCAGTGAGAGGGGCAGCCCGAACACCGGGGAGCTGTTTTTT CAISERGSPNTGELFF
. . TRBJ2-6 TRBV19 TGTGCCAGTAGTATAGATCGCCTTATGGGTTACACCAACGTCCTGACTTTC CASSIDRLMGYTNVLTF
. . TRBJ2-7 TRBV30 TGTGCCTGGAGTGGGGGAACTCTTTTCTACGAGCAGTACTTC CAWSGGTLFYEQYF
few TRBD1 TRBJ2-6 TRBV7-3 TGTGCCAGCAGCCTCGGGACAGGACATTCCTCTGGGGCCAACGTCCTGACTTTC CASSLGTGHSSGANVLTF
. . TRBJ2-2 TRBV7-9 TGTGCCAGCAGGGATACGGGACCGAACACCGGGGAGCTGTTTTTT CASRDTGPNTGELFF
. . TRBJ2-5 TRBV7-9 TGTGCCAGCAGCCGGACGGAAGAGGGAGAGACCCAGTACTTC CASSRTEEGETQYF
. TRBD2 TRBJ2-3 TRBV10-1 TGCGCCAGCAGTGGGACTAGCGGGGCCCTAAGCACAGATACGCAGTATTTT CASSGTSGALSTDTQYF
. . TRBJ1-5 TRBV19 TGTGCCAGTAGTATAGCCCTAAATCAGCCCCAGCATTTT CASSIALNQPQHF